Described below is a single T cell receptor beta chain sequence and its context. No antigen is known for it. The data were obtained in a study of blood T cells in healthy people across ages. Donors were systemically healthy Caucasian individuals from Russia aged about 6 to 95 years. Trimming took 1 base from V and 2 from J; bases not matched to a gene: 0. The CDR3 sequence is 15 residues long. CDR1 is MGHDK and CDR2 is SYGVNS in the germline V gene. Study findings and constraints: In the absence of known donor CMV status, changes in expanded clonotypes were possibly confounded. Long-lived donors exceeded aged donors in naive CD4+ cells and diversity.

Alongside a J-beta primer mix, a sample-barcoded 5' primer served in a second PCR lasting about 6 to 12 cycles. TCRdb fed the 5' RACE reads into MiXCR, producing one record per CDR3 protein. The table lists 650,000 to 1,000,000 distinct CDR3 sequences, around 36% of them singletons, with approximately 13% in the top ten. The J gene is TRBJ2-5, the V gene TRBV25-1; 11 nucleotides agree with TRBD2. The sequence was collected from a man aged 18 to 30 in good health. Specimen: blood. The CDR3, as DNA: TGTGCCAGCAGTGAATCTAGCGGGGGGCAAGAGACCCAGTACTTC. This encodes CASSESSGGQETQYF. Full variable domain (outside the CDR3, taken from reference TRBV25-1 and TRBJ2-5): EADIYQTPRYLVIGTGKKITLECSQTMGHDKMYWYQQDPGMELHLIHYSYGVNSTEKGDLSSESTVSRIRTEHFPLTLESARPSHTSQYLCASSESSGGQETQYFGPGTRLLVL.